This record covers a single T cell receptor (beta chain). TCRdb called the reads again in MiXCR, with one record for every CDR3 protein. The sample includes tens of thousands of distinct CDR3 sequences, over 20% of them seen just once. These data are taken from a study of lung T cells in sarcoidosis with Löfgren's syndrome. V gave up 0 bases and J gave up 3 bases, with 10 bases separating them. Germline CDR1 is SGHRS and CDR2 is YFSETQ. CDR3 length: 15 amino acids. The source material was CD4+ T cells from PBMCs. The source is a human donor with sarcoidosis (Löfgren's syndrome or another form), or a control subject (not recorded which). The rearrangement uses TRBV5-1 and TRBJ1-5; the D gene is possibly TRBD1 (5 bases). The CDR3 here is CASSLGGTSNQPQHF. The CDR3 DNA follows: TGCGCCAGCAGCTTGGGCGGGACTTCCAATCAGCCCCAGCATTTT. The full variable domain, completed using reference TRBV5-1 and TRBJ1-5, is KAGVTQTPRYLIKTRGQQVTLSCSPISGHRSVSWYQQTPGQGLQFLFEYFSETQRNKGNFPGRFSGRQFSNSRSEMNVSTLELGDSALYLCASSLGGTSNQPQHFGDGTRLSIL.